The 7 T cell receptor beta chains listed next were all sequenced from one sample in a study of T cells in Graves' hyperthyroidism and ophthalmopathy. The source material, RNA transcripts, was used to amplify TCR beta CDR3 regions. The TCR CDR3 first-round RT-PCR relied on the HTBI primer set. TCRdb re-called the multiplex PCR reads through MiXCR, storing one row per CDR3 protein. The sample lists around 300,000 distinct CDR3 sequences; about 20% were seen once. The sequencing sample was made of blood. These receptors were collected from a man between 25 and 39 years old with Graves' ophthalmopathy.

The CDR3 loop is CATQGYSGSRSEQFF. The CDR3, as DNA: TGTGCCACCCAGGGTTACAGCGGGAGTAGGAGTGAGCAGTTCTTC. The rearrangement uses TRBV6-1 and TRBJ2-1, with 8 bases identical to TRBD2. The ends lost 10 bases at V and 9 bases at J; junction bases unmatched: 17. Germline V lookup: CDR1 MNHNS, CDR2 SASEGT. The CDR3 consists of 15 residues.

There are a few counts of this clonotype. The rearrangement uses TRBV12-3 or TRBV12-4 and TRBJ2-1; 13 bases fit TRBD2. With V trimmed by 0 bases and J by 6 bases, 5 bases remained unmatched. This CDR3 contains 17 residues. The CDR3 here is CASSLAGLAGVVNEQFF. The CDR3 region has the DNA TGTGCCAGCAGTTTAGCCGGACTAGCGGGAGTTGTCAATGAGCAGTTCTTC.

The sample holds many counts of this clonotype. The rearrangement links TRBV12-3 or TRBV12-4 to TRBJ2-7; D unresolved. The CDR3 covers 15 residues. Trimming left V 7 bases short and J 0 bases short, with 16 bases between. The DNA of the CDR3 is TGTGCCAGCACGCGAGACTTCACCCCCTCCTACGAGCAGTACTTC. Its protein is CASTRDFTPSYEQYF.

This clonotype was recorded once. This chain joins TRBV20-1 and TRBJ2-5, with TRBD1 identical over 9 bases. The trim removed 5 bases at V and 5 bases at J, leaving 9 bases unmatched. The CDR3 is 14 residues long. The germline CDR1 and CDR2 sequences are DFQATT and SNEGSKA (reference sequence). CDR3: CSAGLTGGRETQYF. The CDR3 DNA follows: TGCAGTGCTGGCCTCACAGGGGGCAGGGAGACCCAGTACTTC.

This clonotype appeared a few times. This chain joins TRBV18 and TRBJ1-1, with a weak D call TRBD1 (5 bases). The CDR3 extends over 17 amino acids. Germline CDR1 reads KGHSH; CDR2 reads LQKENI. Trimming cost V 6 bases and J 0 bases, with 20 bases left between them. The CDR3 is CASSPPPGSGMNTEAFF. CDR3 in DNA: TGTGCCAGCTCGCCTCCTCCAGGGTCCGGGATGAACACTGAAGCTTTCTTT.

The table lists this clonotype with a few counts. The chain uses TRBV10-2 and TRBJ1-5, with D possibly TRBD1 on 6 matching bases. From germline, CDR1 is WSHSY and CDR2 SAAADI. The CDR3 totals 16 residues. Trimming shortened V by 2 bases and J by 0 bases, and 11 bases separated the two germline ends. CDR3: CASSETRQASNQPQHF. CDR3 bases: TGCGCCAGCAGTGAGACAAGACAGGCTAGCAATCAGCCCCAGCATTTT.

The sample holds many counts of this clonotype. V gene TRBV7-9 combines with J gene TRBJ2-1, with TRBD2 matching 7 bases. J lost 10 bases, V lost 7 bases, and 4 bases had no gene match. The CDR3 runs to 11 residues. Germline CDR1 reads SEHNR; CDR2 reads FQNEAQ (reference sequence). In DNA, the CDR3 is TGTGCCAGCACCATGACTAGCGAGCAGTTCTTC. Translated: CASTMTSEQFF.